The sequence of this T cell receptor beta chain was determined in a study of cytomegalovirus exposure and HLA in healthy donors. Study-wide results and limits: Roughly uniform sequencing depth across donors was assumed, possibly incorrectly. Highly shared variants forming one cluster were likely a sequencing artifact.

As concerns this clone: Its antigen is unknown.

This CDR3 is 17 amino acids long. Germline-derived CDR1 and CDR2 are SGHAT and FQNNGV. Trimming cost V 3 bases and J 1 base; bases outside gene matches: 9. Both 60 Vbeta primers and 13 Jbeta primers went into the PCR. Repertoires were generated with immunoSEQ multiplex PCR, while TCRdb's copy carries only in-frame clones and drops some. This table has about 140,000 clones, roughly three quarters appearing once. The receptor comes from a man younger than 40 in good health and CMV-seronegative. The V and J genes are TRBV11-2 and TRBJ2-1; 7 nucleotides align to TRBD2. Sequenced material: PBMCs. DNA of the CDR3: TGTGCCAGCAGCTTGGGGTCCCGCGGGAGATCCTACAATGAGCAGTTCTTC. Residues: CASSLGSRGRSYNEQFF.